The T cell receptor (beta chain) under discussion was sequenced for a study of response to subunit inactivated influenza vaccine. Study-level findings and limits: New T cells are recruited in small numbers by each seasonal influenza vaccination, according to the authors' suggestion.

A single record per CDR3 protein comes from TCRdb applying MiXCR to the RT-PCR reads. The sample carries some 600,000 distinct CDR3 sequences, around 13% recorded once. CDR1 and CDR2 from the germline V gene are LNHNV and YYDKDF (reference sequence). Trimming removed 0 bases from V and 5 bases from J; junction bases left unmatched: 9. The CDR3 consists of 17 residues. Comment on this clonotype: The antigen is undetermined.

The V and J genes are TRBV15 and TRBJ2-3; 9 bases fit TRBD2. The sequence was obtained from a middle-aged man who received an inactivated influenza vaccine. This material consisted of PBMCs from blood, taken around two weeks before vaccination. This CDR3 reads CATSRDKGGGVIDTQYF. The CDR3, as DNA: TGTGCCACCAGCAGAGATAAGGGCGGGGGGGTGATAGATACGCAGTATTTT.